These T cell receptor beta chains were read from a single sample in a study of tumor-infiltrating lymphocytes in primary liver carcinoma. TCRdb independently ran MiXCR on the multiplex PCR reads; one entry per CDR3 protein. The sample holds tens of thousands of distinct CDR3 sequences, 76% seen once. Input material: liver tumor tissue from sampling region 5. Every receptor here comes from a man aged 35-49 years with primary liver carcinoma and hepatitis B virus infection. CDR3s include the opening cysteine and the closing phenylalanine or tryptophan. Each record gives: V gene, clone size, J gene, D gene, CDR3 protein, CDR3 DNA. D genes are given only for firm matches. The size entry is marked missing in some rows and otherwise reads once, few, many or a size class.

TRBV11-2,NA,TRBJ2-3,NA,CAISRQPTNPTVTQYF,TGTGCCATCAGCCGACAACCCACCAACCCCACAGTTACGCAGTATTTT
TRBV29-1,once,TRBJ2-1,NA,CSVRHGGNEQFF,TGCAGCGTCAGACATGGAGGCAACGAGCAGTTCTTC
TRBV14,NA,TRBJ2-7,NA,CVSNQGRWREQYF,TGTGTCAGCAACCAAGGGAGATGGCGCGAGCAGTACTTC
TRBV29-1,NA,TRBJ1-1,TRBD1,CSVWNRGRTEAFF,TGCAGCGTTTGGAACAGGGGCCGAACTGAAGCTTTCTTT
TRBV6-2/TRBV6-3,NA,TRBJ1-5,TRBD1,CASAPTEGAYSNQPQHF,TGTGCCAGCGCCCCTACAGAGGGGGCATATAGTAATCAGCCCCAGCATTTT
TRBV5-5,NA,TRBJ2-3,NA,CASSSPDRSSTDTQYF,TGTGCCAGCAGCTCCCCTGACAGGTCGAGCACAGATACACAGTATTTT
TRBV6-2/TRBV6-3,few,TRBJ1-1,NA,CASSYPELDTEALF,TGTGCCAGCAGTTACCCAGAACTGGACACTGAAGCTTTATTT
TRBV19,few,TRBJ1-5,TRBD1,CARGKGQGDQPQHF,TGTGCCAGGGGTAAAGGACAGGGGGATCAGCCCCAGCATTTT
TRBV7-8,NA,TRBJ1-6,TRBD1,CASTSQGALNSPLHF,TGTGCCAGCACCTCCCAGGGGGCGCTGAATTCACCCCTCCACTTT
TRBV6-2/TRBV6-3,NA,TRBJ1-2,NA,CASRRDGYGYTF,TGCGCCAGCAGGCGAGACGGCTATGGCTACACCTTC
TRBV5-5,NA,TRBJ2-1,TRBD1,CASSPGQGSYSEQYF,TGTGCCAGCAGCCCTGGACAGGGTTCCTATAGTGAGCAATACTTC
TRBV12-3/TRBV12-4,NA,TRBJ2-7,TRBD1,CASNLGGDTYEQYF,TGTGCCAGCAATTTAGGGGGCGATACCTATGAGCAGTACTTC
TRBV29-1,NA,TRBJ2-5,NA,CSFWVNRVIETQYF,TGCAGCTTCTGGGTGAACAGGGTCATAGAGACCCAGTACTTC
TRBV6-5,many,TRBJ1-1,NA,CASSSGGAQGWTEAFF,TGTGCCAGCAGTAGTGGAGGGGCCCAGGGTTGGACTGAAGCTTTCTTT
TRBV29-1,NA,TRBJ2-1,NA,CSARPGENEKFF,TGCAGCGCCCGCCCAGGGGAGAATGAGAAGTTCTTT
TRBV11-2,NA,TRBJ1-4,NA,CANSKTPGGANEKLYF,TGTGCCAACAGCAAGACTCCAGGAGGGGCAAATGAAAAACTGTATTTT
TRBV12-3/TRBV12-4,NA,TRBJ2-3,NA,CASSPRDGVPAQYF,TGTGCCAGCAGTCCGAGGGACGGGGTCCCTGCGCAGTATTTT
TRBV4-1,NA,TRBJ2-7,TRBD2,CASSPPYGAGGFGEQYF,TGCGCCAGCAGCCCCCCTTATGGCGCGGGAGGGTTCGGCGAGCAGTACTTC
TRBV6-2/TRBV6-3,medium-sized,TRBJ1-5,NA,CASTLDSYSNQPQHF,TGTGCCAGCACCCTCGACAGTTATAGCAATCAGCCCCAGCATTTT
TRBV7-8,many,TRBJ2-3,TRBD2,CASSPLGSGSMTDTQYF,TGTGCCAGCAGTCCCTTGGGTAGCGGGAGCATGACAGATACGCAGTATTTT
TRBV11-1,NA,TRBJ2-3,NA,CASSIGTSPPIQYF,TGTGCCAGCAGCATCGGGACTTCTCCACCTATCCAGTATTTT
TRBV4-2,NA,TRBJ2-5,NA,CASSQGAVTQYF,TGTGCCAGCAGCCAAGGGGCCGTGACCCAATACTTC
TRBV6-5,NA,TRBJ1-1,NA,CASNYCGTRTEVFF,TGTGCCAGCAATTACTGCGGGACCCGCACTGAAGTTTTCTTT
TRBV4-1,medium-sized,TRBJ2-1,TRBD1,CASSQGTGRSSYNEQFF,TGCGCCAGCAGCCAGGGGACAGGGAGGAGCTCCTACAATGAGCAGTTCTTC
TRBV12-3/TRBV12-4,NA,TRBJ1-1,NA,CVSSLLPEGTEAFF,TGTGTCAGCAGTTTACTGCCAGAGGGCACCGAAGCTTTCTTT
TRBV24-1,NA,TRBJ2-3,NA,CATSDFDRRGTDTQYF,TGTGCCACCAGTGATTTCGACAGACGAGGGACAGATACGCAGTATTTT
TRBV12-3/TRBV12-4,NA,TRBJ2-7,TRBD1,CARSLLGGRGREQYF,TGTGCCAGGAGTTTATTAGGGGGCCGAGGTAGAGAGCAGTACTTC
TRBV6-6,once,TRBJ1-5,NA,CASSGIEGVYSNQPQHF,TGTGCCAGCAGCGGGATAGAAGGGGTCTATAGCAATCAGCCCCAGCATTTT
TRBV11-1,NA,TRBJ2-7,NA,CASSRNLQILEQYF,TGCGCCAGCAGCCGAAATTTACAGATTCTCGAGCAATACTTC
TRBV11-2,NA,TRBJ2-7,NA,CASSPCRPTYEQYF,TGCGCCAGCAGCCCCTGCCGCCCGACCTACGAGCAGTACTTC
TRBV14,NA,TRBJ2-1,NA,CTSSAPGDNSYNEQFF,TGTACCAGCAGCGCGCCAGGAGATAACTCCTACAATGAGCAGTTCTTC
TRBV10-3,NA,TRBJ2-1,TRBD1,CAISAGGYSEHFF,TGTGCCATCAGCGCAGGGGGCTACAGTGAGCATTTCTTC
TRBV6-1,few,TRBJ1-1,NA,CASSQTVYTEASF,TGTGCCAGCAGTCAGACTGTGTACACTGAAGCTTCCTTT
TRBV28,NA,TRBJ2-5,NA,CASNLLVGSGMIETQYF,TGTGCCAGCAATTTACTTGTCGGTAGTGGCATGATTGAGACCCAGTACTTC
TRBV29-1,NA,TRBJ1-2,NA,CSVVQGNGYIF,TGCAGCGTTGTCCAAGGGAATGGCTACATCTTT
TRBV29-1,once,TRBJ2-7,NA,CSTTGEASYEQCF,TGCAGCACTACGGGGGAGGCCTCATACGAGCAGTGCTTC
TRBV5-1,many,TRBJ2-2,NA,CASAREAGGELFF,TGCGCCAGCGCTCGCGAGGCTGGGGGGGAGCTGTTTTTT
TRBV12-3/TRBV12-4,NA,TRBJ1-5,TRBD1,CAGSSRTGGINQPRYF,TGTGCCGGCAGTTCGAGGACAGGGGGTATCAATCAGCCCCGGTATTTT
TRBV11-2,many,TRBJ2-7,NA,CASSLTFTEGDEQYF,TGTGCCAGCAGCTTAACTTTCACGGAAGGGGACGAGCAGTACTTC
TRBV5-4,NA,TRBJ1-2,NA,CASSRDGHNGYTF,TGTGCCAGCAGCCGGGACGGGCATAATGGGTACACCTTC
TRBV11-1,NA,TRBJ2-2,NA,CANSLVRLGELFF,TGTGCCAACAGCTTAGTACGTCTCGGGGAGCTGTTCTTT
TRBV6-6,once,TRBJ2-7,NA,CASTYTSRRGSEQYF,TGTGCCAGCACTTACACGAGCCGCAGGGGTAGCGAGCAGTACTTC
TRBV29-1,NA,TRBJ2-1,NA,CSVSTLRPWSRQGQLF,TGCAGCGTCTCCACGCTTCGGCCCTGGTCCCGTCAAGGGCAGCTCTTC
TRBV29-1,NA,TRBJ2-2,TRBD2,CSAEDAAGAPGELFF,TGCAGCGCTGAAGACGCCGCGGGAGCCCCCGGGGAGCTGTTTTTT
TRBV6-1,once,TRBJ2-2,TRBD2,CASNGLAGTVGKLFF,TGTGCCAGCAACGGACTAGCGGGAACGGTCGGGAAGCTGTTTTTT
TRBV7-9,NA,TRBJ2-1,TRBD2,CVSSLAGGWDVQFF,TGTGTCAGCAGCTTGGCGGGAGGGTGGGATGTGCAGTTCTTC
TRBV6-2/TRBV6-3,NA,TRBJ2-7,NA,CPSRTIYEQYF,TGTCCCAGCAGGACTATCTACGAGCAGTACTTC